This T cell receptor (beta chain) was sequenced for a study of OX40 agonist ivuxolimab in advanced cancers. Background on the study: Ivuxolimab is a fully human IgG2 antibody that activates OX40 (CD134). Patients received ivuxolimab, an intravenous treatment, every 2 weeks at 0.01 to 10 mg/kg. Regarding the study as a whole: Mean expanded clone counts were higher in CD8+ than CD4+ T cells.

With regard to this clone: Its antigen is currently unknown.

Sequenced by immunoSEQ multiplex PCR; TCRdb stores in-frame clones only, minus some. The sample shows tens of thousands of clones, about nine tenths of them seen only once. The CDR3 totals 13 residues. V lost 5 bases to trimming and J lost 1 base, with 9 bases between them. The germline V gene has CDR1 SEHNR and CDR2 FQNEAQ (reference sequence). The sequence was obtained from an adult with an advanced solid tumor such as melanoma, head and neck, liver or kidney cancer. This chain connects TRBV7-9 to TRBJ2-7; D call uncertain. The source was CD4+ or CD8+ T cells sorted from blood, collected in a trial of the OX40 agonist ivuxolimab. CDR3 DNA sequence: TGTGCCAGCAGCCTGGACGTTTCCTACGAGCAGTACTTC. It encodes CASSLDVSYEQYF.